This T cell receptor beta chain was captured in a study of cytomegalovirus exposure and HLA in healthy donors. Notes on the study in general: Reported findings show TCR beta sequences accurately forecast HLA-A and HLA-B alleles in most subjects. In an earlier analysis, in some 540 donors, most V segments appeared productive either ~90% or ~30% of the time. In a later analysis, CMV-associated beta chains were mostly HLA-associated, it appeared.

This CDR3 is 17 amino acids long. Both 60 Vbeta primers and 13 Jbeta primers went into the PCR. Original processing notes: In a later analysis, roughly 11 million of 65 million to 90 million unique beta chains occurred in at least two donors. The method was immunoSEQ multiplex PCR; TCRdb's version includes in-frame clones alone and lacks a portion of them. D and trimming come from the DNA, and the V and J calls and clone size come from that table. This sample contains 90,000 to 130,000 clones. Concerning this clone: Its antigen is undetermined.

The specimen was PBMCs. This TCR was recovered from a man between 40 and 49 years old in good health and CMV-seropositive. This chain links TRBV1 with TRBJ2-2; TRBD2 is taken as the D call from the table, unchecked against the DNA. TRBV1 is a pseudogene. The CDR3 sequence is CTSSHPVGGSDTGELFF. In DNA form, the CDR3 reads TGCACCAGCAGCCATCCCGTCGGGGGGTCGGACACCGGGGAGCTGTTTTTT.